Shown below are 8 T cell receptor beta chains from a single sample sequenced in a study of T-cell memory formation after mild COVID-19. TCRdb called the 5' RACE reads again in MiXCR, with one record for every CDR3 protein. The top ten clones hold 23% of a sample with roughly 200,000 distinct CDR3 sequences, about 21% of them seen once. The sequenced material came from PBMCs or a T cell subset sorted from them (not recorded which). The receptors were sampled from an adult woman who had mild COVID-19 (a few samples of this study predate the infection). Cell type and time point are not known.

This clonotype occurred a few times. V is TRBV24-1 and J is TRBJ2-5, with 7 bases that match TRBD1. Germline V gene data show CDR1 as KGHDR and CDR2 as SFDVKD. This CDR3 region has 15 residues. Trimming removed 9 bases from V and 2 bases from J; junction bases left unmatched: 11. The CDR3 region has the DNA TGTGCCACCGGAATTGGGACAGCTTCGCAAGAGACCCAGTACTTC. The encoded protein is CATGIGTASQETQYF.

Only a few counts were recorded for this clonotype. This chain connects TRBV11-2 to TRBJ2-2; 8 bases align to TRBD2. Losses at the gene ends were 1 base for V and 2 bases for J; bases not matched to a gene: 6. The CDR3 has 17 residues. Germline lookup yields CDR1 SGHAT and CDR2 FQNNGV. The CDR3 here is CASSLGYSGSNTGELFF. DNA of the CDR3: TGTGCCAGCAGCTTAGGGTACAGCGGGAGTAACACCGGGGAGCTGTTTTTT.

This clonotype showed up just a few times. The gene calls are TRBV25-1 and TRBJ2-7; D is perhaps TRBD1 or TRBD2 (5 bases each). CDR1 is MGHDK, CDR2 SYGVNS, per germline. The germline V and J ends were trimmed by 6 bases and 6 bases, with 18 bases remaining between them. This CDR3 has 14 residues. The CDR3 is CASRGDSVISEQYF. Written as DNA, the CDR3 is TGTGCCAGCAGAGGGGATAGCGTCATCTCCGAGCAGTACTTC.

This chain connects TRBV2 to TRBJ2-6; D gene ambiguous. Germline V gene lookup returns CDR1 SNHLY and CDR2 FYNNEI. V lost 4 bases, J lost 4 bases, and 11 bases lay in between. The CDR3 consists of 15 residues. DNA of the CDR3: TGTGCCAGCAGTGTAGACCTCCGGGGGGCCAACGTCCTGACTTTC. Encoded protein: CASSVDLRGANVLTF.

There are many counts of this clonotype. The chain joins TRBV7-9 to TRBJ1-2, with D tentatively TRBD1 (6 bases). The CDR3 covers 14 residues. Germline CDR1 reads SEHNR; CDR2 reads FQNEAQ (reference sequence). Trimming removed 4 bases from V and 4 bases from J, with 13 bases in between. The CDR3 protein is CASSSAGHPYGYTF. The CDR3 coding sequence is TGTGCCAGCAGCTCGGCGGGACATCCCTATGGCTACACCTTC.

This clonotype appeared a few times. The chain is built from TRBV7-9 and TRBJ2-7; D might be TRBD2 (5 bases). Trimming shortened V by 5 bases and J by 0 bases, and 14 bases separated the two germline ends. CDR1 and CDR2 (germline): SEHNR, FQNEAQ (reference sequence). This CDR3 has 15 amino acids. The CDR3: CASSHGGGYSYEQYF. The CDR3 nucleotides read TGTGCCAGCAGCCATGGAGGAGGATACTCCTACGAGCAGTACTTC.

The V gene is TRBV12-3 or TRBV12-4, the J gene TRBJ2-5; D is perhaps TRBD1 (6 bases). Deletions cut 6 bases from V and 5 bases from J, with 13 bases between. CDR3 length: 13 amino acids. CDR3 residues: CASRQGTRETQYF. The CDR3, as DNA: TGTGCCAGCAGACAGGGCACCCGGGAGACCCAGTACTTC.

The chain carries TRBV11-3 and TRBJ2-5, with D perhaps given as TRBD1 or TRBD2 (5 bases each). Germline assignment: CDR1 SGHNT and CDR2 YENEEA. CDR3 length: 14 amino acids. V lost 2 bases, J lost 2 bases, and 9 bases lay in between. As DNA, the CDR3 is TGTGCCAGCAGCTTACGGGGCATGCAAGAGACCCAGTACTTC. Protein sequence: CASSLRGMQETQYF.